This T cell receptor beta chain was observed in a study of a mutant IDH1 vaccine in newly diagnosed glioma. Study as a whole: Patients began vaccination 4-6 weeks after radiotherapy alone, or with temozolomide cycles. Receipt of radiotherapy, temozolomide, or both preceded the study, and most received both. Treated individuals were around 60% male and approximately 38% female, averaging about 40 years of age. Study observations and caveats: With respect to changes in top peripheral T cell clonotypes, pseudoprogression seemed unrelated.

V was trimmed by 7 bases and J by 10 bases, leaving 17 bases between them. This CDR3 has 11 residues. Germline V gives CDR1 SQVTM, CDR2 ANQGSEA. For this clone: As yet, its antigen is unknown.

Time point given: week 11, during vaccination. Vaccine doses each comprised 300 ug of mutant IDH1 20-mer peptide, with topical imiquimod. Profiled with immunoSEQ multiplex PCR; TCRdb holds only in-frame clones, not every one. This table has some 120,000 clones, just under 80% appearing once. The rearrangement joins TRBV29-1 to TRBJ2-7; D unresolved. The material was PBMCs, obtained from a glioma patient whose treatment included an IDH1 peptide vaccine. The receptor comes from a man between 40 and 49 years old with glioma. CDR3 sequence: CSASLGNGQYF. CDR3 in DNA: TGCAGCGCCTCTTTGGGGAATGGACAGTACTTC.